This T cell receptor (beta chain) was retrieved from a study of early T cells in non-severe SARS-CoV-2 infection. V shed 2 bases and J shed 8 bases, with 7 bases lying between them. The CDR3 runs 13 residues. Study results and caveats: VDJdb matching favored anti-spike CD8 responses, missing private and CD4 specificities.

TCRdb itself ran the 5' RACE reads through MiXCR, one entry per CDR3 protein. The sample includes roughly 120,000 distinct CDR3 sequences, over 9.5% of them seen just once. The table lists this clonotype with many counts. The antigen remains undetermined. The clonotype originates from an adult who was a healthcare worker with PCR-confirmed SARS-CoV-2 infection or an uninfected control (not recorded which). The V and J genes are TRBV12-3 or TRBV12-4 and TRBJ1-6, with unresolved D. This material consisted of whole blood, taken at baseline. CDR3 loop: CASSLFGDSPLHF. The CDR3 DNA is TGTGCCAGCAGTTTATTTGGGGATTCACCCCTCCACTTT.